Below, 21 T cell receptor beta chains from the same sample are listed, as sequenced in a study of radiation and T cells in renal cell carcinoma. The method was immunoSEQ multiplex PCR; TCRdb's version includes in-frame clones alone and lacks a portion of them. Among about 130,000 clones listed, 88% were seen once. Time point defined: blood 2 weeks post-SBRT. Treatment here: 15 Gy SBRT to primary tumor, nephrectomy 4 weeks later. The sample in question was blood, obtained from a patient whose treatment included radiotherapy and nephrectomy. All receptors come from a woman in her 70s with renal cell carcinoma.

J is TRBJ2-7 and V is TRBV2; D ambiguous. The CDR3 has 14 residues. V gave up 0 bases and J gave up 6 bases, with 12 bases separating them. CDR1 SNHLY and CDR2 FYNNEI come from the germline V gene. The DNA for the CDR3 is TGTGCCAGCAGTGAAGCGCTTCTCACTGGCGAGCAGTACTTC. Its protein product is CASSEALLTGEQYF.

CDR3 amino acids: CASSPRGTGIEETQYF. CDR3 nucleotide sequence: TGTGCCAGCAGCCCCCGAGGGACAGGGATTGAAGAGACCCAGTACTTC. The rearrangement joins TRBV7-8 to TRBJ2-5; TRBD1 aligns across 9 bases. Germline V gene lookup returns CDR1 SGHVS and CDR2 FQNEAQ. V lost 5 bases, J lost 3 bases, and 10 bases stayed unmatched. The CDR3 extends over 16 amino acids.

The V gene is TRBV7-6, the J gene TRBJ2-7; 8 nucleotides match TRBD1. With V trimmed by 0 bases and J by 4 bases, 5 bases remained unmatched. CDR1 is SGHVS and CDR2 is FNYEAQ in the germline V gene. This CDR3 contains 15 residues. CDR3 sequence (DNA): TGTGCCAGCAGCTTAGCGGCAGGGGGCCTTTACGAGCAGTACTTC. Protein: CASSLAAGGLYEQYF.

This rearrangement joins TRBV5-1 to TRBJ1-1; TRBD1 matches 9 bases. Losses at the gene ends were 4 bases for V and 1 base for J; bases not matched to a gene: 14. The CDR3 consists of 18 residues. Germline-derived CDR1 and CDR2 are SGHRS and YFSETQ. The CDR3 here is CASSTGQGNNNGNTEAFF. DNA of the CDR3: TGCGCCAGCAGCACCGGACAGGGGAACAATAATGGGAACACTGAAGCTTTCTTT.

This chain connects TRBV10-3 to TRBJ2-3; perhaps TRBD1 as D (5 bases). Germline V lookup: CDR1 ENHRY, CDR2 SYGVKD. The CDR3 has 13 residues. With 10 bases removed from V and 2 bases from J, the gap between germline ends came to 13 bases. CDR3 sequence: CASSRASTDTQYF. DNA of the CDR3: TGTGCCAGTTCCAGGGCCTCCACAGATACGCAGTATTTT.

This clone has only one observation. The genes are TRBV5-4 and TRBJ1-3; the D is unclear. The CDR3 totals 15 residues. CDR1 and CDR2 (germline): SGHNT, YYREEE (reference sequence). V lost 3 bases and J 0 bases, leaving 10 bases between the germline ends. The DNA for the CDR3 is TGTGCCAGCAGCTCTTTAGGGAGCTCTGGAAACACCATATATTTT. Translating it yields CASSSLGSSGNTIYF. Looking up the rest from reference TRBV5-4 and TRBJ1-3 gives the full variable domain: ETGVTQSPTHLIKTRGQQVTLRCSSQSGHNTVSWYQQALGQGPQFIFQYYREEENGRGNFPPRFSGLQFPNYSSELNVNALELDDSALYLCASSSLGSSGNTIYFGEGSWLTVV.

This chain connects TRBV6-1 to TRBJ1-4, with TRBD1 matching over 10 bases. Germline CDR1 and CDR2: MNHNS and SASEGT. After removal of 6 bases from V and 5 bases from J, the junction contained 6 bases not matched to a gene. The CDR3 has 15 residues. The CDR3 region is CASRSGQGGNEKLFF. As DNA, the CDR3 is TGTGCCAGCAGATCCGGACAGGGGGGGAATGAAAAACTGTTTTTT.

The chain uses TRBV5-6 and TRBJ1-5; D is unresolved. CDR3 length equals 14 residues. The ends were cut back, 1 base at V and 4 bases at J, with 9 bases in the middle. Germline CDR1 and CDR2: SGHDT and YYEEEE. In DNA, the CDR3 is TGTGCCAGCAGCTTGCGGCAGCATAATCAGCCCCAGCATTTT. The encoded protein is CASSLRQHNQPQHF. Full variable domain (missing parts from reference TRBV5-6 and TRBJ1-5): DAGVTQSPTHLIKTRGQQVTLRCSPKSGHDTVSWYQQALGQGPQFIFQYYEEEERQRGNFPDRFSGHQFPNYSSELNVNALLLGDSALYLCASSLRQHNQPQHFGDGTRLSIL.

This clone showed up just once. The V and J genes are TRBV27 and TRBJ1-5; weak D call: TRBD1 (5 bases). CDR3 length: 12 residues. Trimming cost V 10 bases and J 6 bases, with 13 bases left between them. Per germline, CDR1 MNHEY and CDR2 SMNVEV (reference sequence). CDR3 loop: CATGGVGQPQHF. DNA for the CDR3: TGTGCCACCGGAGGGGTAGGTCAGCCCCAGCATTTT.

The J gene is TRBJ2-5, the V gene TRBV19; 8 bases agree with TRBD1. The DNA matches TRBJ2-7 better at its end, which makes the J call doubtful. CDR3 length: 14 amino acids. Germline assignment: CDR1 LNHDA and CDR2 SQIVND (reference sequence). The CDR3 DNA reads TGTGCCAGTAGTATCGTGGGACAGGCGGCCGAGCAGTACTTC. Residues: CASSIVGQAAEQYF.

The CDR3 region has the DNA TGTGCCAGCTCATCTGATCAGGGGATAAATCAGCCCCAGCATTTT. It codes for CASSSDQGINQPQHF. V and J are TRBV18 and TRBJ1-5; D is perhaps TRBD1 (6 bases). V dropped 5 bases and J dropped 4 bases, with 15 bases sitting between them. The CDR3 loop spans 15 amino acids. Per the germline V gene, CDR1 is KGHSH and CDR2 is LQKENI. The variable domain in full, completed from reference TRBV18 and TRBJ1-5, reads NAGVMQNPRHLVRRRGQEARLRCSPMKGHSHVYWYRQLPEEGLKFMVYLQKENIIDESGMPKERFSAEFPKEGPSILRIQQVVRGDSAAYFCASSSDQGINQPQHFGDGTRLSIL.

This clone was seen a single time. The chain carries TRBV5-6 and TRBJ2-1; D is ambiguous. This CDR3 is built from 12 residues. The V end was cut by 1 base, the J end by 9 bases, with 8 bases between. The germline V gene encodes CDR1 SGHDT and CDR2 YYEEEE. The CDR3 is CASSLSGGEQFF. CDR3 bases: TGTGCCAGCAGCTTGTCGGGCGGTGAGCAGTTCTTC.

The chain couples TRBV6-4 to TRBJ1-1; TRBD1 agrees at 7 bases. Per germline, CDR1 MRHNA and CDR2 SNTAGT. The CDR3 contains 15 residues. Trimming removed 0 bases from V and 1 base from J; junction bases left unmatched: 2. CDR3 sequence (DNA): TGTGCCAGCAGTGACTCCGGGACAGAGAACACTGAAGCTTTCTTT. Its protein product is CASSDSGTENTEAFF.

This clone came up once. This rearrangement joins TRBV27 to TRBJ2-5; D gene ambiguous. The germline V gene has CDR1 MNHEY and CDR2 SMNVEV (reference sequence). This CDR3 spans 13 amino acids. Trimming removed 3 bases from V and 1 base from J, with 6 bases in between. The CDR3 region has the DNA TGTGCCAGCAGTTTTCGCCCCCAAGAGACCCAGTACTTC. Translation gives CASSFRPQETQYF.

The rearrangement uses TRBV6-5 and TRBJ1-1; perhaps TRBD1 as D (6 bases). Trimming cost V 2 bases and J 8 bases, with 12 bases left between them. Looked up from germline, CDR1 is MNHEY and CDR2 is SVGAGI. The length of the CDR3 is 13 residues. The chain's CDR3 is CASSYAGAQEAFF. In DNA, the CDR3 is TGTGCCAGCAGTTACGCGGGGGCACAAGAAGCTTTCTTT.

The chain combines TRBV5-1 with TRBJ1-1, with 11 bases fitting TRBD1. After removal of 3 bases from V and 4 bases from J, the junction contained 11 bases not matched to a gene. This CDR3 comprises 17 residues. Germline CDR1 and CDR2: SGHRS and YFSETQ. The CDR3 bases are TGCGCCAGCAGCTCAGGACAGGGGGCGCGGGTGGGCACTGAAGCTTTCTTT. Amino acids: CASSSGQGARVGTEAFF.

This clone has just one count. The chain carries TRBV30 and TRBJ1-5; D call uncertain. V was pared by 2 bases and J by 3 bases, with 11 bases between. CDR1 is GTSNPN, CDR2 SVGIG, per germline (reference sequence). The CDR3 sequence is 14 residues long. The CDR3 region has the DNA TGTGCCTGGAGTCACTGGGTTGACAATCAGCCCCAGCATTTT. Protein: CAWSHWVDNQPQHF.

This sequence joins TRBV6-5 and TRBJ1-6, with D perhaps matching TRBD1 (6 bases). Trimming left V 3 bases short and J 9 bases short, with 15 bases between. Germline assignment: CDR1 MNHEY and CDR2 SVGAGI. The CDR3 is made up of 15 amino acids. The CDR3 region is CASSYKGGSGSPLHF. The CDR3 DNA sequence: TGTGCCAGCAGTTATAAGGGGGGATCGGGTTCACCCCTCCACTTT.

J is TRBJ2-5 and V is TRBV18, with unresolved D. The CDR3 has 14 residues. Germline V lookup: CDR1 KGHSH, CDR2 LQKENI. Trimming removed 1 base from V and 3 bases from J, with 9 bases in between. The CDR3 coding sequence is TGTGCCAGCTCACCACAGGGCCTAAAAGAGACCCAGTACTTC. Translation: CASSPQGLKETQYF.

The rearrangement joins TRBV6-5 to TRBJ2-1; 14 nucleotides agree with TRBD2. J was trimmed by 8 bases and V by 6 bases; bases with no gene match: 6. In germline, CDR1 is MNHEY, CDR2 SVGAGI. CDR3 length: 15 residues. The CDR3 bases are TGTGCCAGCAGAGGACTAGCGGGGGGCATTGATGAGCAGTTCTTC. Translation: CASRGLAGGIDEQFF.

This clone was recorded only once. The chain's CDR3 is CASSLRQSYQPQHF. The CDR3 DNA reads as TGTGCCAGCAGCTTACGACAGAGCTATCAGCCCCAGCATTTT. The chain carries TRBV7-2 and TRBJ1-5; possible D gene TRBD1, 5 bases. CDR1 and CDR2 (germline): SGHTA, FQGNSA. Trimming shortened V by 2 bases and J by 5 bases, and 10 bases separated the two germline ends. This CDR3 has 14 amino acids.